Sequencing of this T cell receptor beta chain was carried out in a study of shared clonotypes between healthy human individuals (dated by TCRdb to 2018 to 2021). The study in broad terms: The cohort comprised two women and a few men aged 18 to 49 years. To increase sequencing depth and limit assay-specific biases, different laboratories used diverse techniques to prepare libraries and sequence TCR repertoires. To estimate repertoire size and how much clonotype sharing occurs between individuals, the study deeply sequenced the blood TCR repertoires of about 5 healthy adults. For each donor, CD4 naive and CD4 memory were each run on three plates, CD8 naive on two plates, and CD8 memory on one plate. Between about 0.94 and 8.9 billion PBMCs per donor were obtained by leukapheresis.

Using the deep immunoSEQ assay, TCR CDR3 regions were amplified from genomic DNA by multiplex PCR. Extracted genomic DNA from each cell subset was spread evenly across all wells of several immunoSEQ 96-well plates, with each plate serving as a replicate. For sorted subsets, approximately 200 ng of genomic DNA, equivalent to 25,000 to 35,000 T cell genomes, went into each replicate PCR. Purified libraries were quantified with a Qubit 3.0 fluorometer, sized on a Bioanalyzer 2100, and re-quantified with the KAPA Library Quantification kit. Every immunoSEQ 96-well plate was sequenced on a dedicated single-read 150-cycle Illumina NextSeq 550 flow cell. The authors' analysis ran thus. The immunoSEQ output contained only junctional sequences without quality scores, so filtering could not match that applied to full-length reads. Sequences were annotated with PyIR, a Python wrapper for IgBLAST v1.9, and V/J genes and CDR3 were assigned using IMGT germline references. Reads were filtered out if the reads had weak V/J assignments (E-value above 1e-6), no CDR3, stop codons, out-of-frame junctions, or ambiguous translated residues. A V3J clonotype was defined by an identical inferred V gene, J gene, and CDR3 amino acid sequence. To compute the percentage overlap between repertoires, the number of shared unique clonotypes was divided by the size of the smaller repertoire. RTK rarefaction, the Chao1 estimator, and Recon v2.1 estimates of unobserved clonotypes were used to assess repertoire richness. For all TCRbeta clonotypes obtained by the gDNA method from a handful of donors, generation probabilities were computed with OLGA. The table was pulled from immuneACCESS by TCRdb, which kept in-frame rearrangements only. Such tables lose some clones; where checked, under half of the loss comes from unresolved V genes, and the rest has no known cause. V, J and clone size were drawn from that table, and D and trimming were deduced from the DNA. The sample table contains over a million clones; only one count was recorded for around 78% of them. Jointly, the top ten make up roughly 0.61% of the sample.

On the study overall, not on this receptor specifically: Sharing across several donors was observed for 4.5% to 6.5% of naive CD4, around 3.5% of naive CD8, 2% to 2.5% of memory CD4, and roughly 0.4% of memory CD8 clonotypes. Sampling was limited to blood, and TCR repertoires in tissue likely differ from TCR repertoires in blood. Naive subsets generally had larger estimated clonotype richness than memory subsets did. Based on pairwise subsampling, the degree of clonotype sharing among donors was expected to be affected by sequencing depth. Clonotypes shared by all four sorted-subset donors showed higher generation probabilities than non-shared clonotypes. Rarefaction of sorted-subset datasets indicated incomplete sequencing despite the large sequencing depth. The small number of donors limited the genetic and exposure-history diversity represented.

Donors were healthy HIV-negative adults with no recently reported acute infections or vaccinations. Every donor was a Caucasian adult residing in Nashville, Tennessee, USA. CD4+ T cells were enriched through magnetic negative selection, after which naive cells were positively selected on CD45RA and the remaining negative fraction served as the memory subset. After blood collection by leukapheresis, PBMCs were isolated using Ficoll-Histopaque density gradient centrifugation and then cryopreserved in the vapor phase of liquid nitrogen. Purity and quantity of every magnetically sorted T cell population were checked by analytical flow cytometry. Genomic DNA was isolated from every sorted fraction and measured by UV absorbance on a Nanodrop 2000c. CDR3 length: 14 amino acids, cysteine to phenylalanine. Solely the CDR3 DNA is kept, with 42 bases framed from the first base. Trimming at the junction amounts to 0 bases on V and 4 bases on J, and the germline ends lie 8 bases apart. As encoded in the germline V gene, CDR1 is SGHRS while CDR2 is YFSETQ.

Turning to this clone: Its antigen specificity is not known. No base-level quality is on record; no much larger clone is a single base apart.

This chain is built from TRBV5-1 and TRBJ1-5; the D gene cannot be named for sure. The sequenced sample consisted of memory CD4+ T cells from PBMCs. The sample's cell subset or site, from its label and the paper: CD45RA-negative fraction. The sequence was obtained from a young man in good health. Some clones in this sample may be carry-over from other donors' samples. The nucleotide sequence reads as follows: TGCGCCAGCAGCTTGGGACTCAATAATCAGCCCCAGCATTTT. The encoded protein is CASSLGLNNQPQHF.